The clone carrying this TCR beta chain came up many times. Germline loops: CDR1 SNHLY, CDR2 FYNNEI. Deletions cut 5 bases from V and 1 base from J, with 16 bases between. The CDR3 loop spans 16 amino acids. The data are from a study of T cells in Graves' hyperthyroidism and ophthalmopathy. Study background: Staff took peripheral blood when the initial diagnosis was made, before any treatment began.

From RNA transcripts, TCR beta CDR3 regions were amplified. Researchers ran a first-round RT-PCR on the TCR CDR3 using the HTBI primer set. Each CDR3 protein gets one entry after TCRdb re-called the multiplex PCR reads with MiXCR. The table lists 300,000 or so distinct CDR3 sequences, 15% to 20% of them singletons. The source is a woman in her forties or fifties with Graves' hyperthyroidism. Sequencing was carried out using blood. This rearrangement joins TRBV2 to TRBJ2-3, with no clear D. The CDR3: CASSWPERGGTDTQYF. CDR3 sequence (DNA): TGTGCCAGCAGTTGGCCGGAACGCGGTGGCACAGATACGCAGTATTTT.